Below are 25 T cell receptor beta chains sequenced from a single sample in a study of cytomegalovirus exposure and HLA in healthy donors. Primers: 60 Vbeta forward and 13 Jbeta reverse. The data were produced by immunoSEQ multiplex PCR, yet TCRdb's version contains in-frame clones alone and is incomplete. This repertoire shows 180,000 or so clones, roughly 75% found once; its top ten account for around 8%. The sequencing input was PBMCs. All receptors come from a woman in her thirties or forties in good health and CMV-seropositive.

This clone was observed a few times. The V and J genes are TRBV28 and TRBJ1-2; 12 nucleotides line up with TRBD1. Germline values: CDR1 MDHEN, CDR2 SYDVKM. The CDR3 covers 16 residues. V was clipped by 5 bases and J by 3 bases; unmatched bases: 7. The CDR3 DNA reads TGTGCCAGCAGTCCCCCGGGACAGGGGGCGGACTATGGCTACACCTTC. Residues: CASSPPGQGADYGYTF.

The rearrangement links TRBV5-4 to TRBJ2-1, with 8 bases fitting TRBD1. Germline CDR1 SGHNT, CDR2 YYREEE (reference sequence). V lost 6 bases and J lost 4; bases outside the gene matches: 9. The CDR3 is 15 amino acids. DNA of the CDR3: TGTGCCAGCAACCCCGGACAGGGCATTTACAATGAGCAGTTCTTC. Its translation is CASNPGQGIYNEQFF.

V is TRBV5-4 and J is TRBJ2-7; D gene uncertain. This CDR3 spans 15 amino acids. V lost 4 bases and J 6 bases, leaving 20 bases between the germline ends. The germline CDR1 and CDR2 sequences are SGHNT and YYREEE (reference sequence). The CDR3 DNA sequence: TGTGCCAGCAGCCCCGGCGGCGGCCCCCTAGGCGAGCAGTACTTC. Amino acid sequence: CASSPGGGPLGEQYF.

The chain couples TRBV5-1 to TRBJ2-3, with D perhaps TRBD1 (5 bases). The CDR3 consists of 15 residues. Germline assignment: CDR1 SGHRS and CDR2 YFSETQ. The V and J ends lost 0 bases and 2 bases respectively, with 10 bases between them. The CDR3 DNA sequence: TGCGCCAGCAGCTTGGTCCAGGGCCACACAGATACGCAGTATTTT. This gives the protein CASSLVQGHTDTQYF.

The chain combines TRBV6-6 with TRBJ2-5; 7 bases align to TRBD1. The CDR3 consists of 15 residues. Unmatched junction bases numbered 12, after V lost 6 bases and J lost 5 bases. Germline CDR1 is MNHNY and CDR2 is SVGAGI (reference sequence). The CDR3 nucleotides are TGTGCCAGCAGCCTCTCTTACTCGGGACAGGAGACCCAGTACTTC. Residues: CASSLSYSGQETQYF.

Worth noting for this clone: The same CDR3 arises from other DNA sequences in this sample as well. The rearrangement links TRBV19 to TRBJ2-7; TRBD2 matches at 7 bases. The V and J ends lost 5 bases and 3 bases, in that order; junction bases with no gene match: 4. CDR3 length: 13 residues. CDR1 and CDR2 from the germline V gene are LNHDA and SQIVND (reference sequence). This CDR3 reads CASSPGGFYEQYF. DNA for the CDR3: TGTGCCAGTAGTCCCGGGGGGTTCTACGAGCAGTACTTC.

This chain links TRBV5-8 with TRBJ2-1; a possible D gene is TRBD2 (6 bases). CDR1 is SGHTS, CDR2 YDEGEE, per germline. Trimming took off 6 bases at V and 5 bases at J, with 12 bases between the two ends. The CDR3 is made up of 13 amino acids. The CDR3 protein is CASTRGEHNEQFF. In nucleotides, the CDR3 is TGTGCCAGCACCCGCGGGGAACACAATGAGCAGTTCTTC. Complete variable domain (other parts from reference TRBV5-8 and TRBJ2-1): EAGVTQSPTHLIKTRGQQATLRCSPISGHTSVYWYQQALGLGLQFLLWYDEGEERNRGNFPPRFSGRQFPNYSSELNVNALELEDSALYLCASTRGEHNEQFFGPGTRLTVL.

This chain uses TRBV27 with TRBJ2-7, with a weak D call TRBD1 (6 bases). This CDR3 has 16 residues. Germline V gives CDR1 MNHEY, CDR2 SMNVEV (reference sequence). Trimming took off 6 bases at V and 6 bases at J, with 24 bases between the two ends. In DNA form, the CDR3 reads TGTGCCAGCAGCTTTCTGACAGGTATGAACCCATCCGAGCAGTACTTC. Residues: CASSFLTGMNPSEQYF.

The genes are TRBV2 and TRBJ1-5; D is undetermined. The V gene lost 4 bases and the J gene lost 2 bases, with 15 bases spanning the gap. The CDR3 runs to 16 residues. The germline V gene has CDR1 SNHLY and CDR2 FYNNEI. The CDR3 is CASSGGRGRGNQPQHF. CDR3 sequence (DNA): TGTGCCAGCAGTGGTGGGCGGGGTAGGGGCAATCAGCCCCAGCATTTT.

This clone came up once. The chain uses TRBV7-9 and TRBJ2-5, with a possible D match to TRBD1 (5 bases). The CDR3 totals 14 residues. Deletions cut 1 base from V and 4 bases from J, with 10 bases between. Germline V gene lookup returns CDR1 SEHNR and CDR2 FQNEAQ (reference sequence). CDR3: CASSLVSGRETQYF. The CDR3 DNA reads TGTGCCAGCAGCTTAGTATCAGGGCGAGAGACCCAGTACTTC.

The genes are TRBV6-5 and TRBJ1-4; TRBD1 matches 7 bases. Trimming took 6 bases from V and 3 from J; bases not matched to a gene: 7. Germline-derived CDR1 and CDR2 are MNHEY and SVGAGI. The CDR3 is 15 residues long. The CDR3 sequence is CASRSYDRANEKLFF. As DNA, the CDR3 is TGTGCCAGCAGATCCTATGACAGGGCTAATGAAAAACTGTTTTTT.

The chain links TRBV5-1 to TRBJ2-2, with D possibly being TRBD2 (5 bases). The CDR3 spans 15 residues. Trimming took 4 bases from V and 3 from J, leaving 13 bases between them. In germline, CDR1 is SGHRS, CDR2 YFSETQ. The CDR3 coding sequence is TGCGCCAGCAGCCTCGGTTTGAGGGACACCGGGGAGCTGTTTTTT. Encoded protein: CASSLGLRDTGELFF.

The rearrangement links TRBV19 to TRBJ2-7; 8 positions agree with TRBD1. CDR3 length: 14 residues. Germline V gene data show CDR1 as LNHDA and CDR2 as SQIVND (reference sequence). The J segment lost 3 bases and the V segment lost 4 bases, leaving 5 bases of the junction unmatched. The CDR3 DNA reads TGTGCCAGTAGTACCCGACAGGGGATCTACGAGCAGTACTTC. This translates into CASSTRQGIYEQYF. The full variable domain, in which reference TRBV19 and TRBJ2-7 provide the parts outside the CDR3, is DGGITQSPKYLFRKEGQNVTLSCEQNLNHDAMYWYRQDPGQGLRLIYYSQIVNDFQKGDIAEGYSVSREKKESFPLTVTSAQKNPTAFYLCASSTRQGIYEQYFGPGTRLTVT.

This clone was found a few times. This chain uses TRBV28 with TRBJ2-1, with 9 bases lining up with TRBD2. Germline lookup yields CDR1 MDHEN and CDR2 SYDVKM. V dropped 4 bases and J dropped 5; count of bases not matched to a gene: 9. This CDR3 contains 16 residues. In DNA form, the CDR3 reads TGTGCCAGCAGTTCCCCAACTAGCGGGCGTCACAATGAGCAGTTCTTC. Its translation: CASSSPTSGRHNEQFF.

The chain joins TRBV11-2 to TRBJ2-2; D gene unclear. Deletions cut 0 bases from V and 9 bases from J, with 8 bases between. The germline gives CDR1 SGHAT, CDR2 FQNNGV. The CDR3 runs to 13 residues. The DNA for the CDR3 is TGTGCCAGCAGCTTAGACACTCGCCGGGAGCTGTTTTTT. Translating gives CASSLDTRRELFF.

The rearrangement links TRBV6-5 to TRBJ2-7, with TRBD2 identical over 10 bases. The CDR3 length is 14 residues. Germline assignment: CDR1 MNHEY and CDR2 SVGAGI. The J segment lost 1 base and the V segment lost 6 bases, leaving 3 bases of the junction unmatched. In DNA, the CDR3 is TGTGCCAGCAGGACGACTAGCGGGTCCTACGAGCAGTACTTC. This codes for CASRTTSGSYEQYF.

The chain couples TRBV4-3 to TRBJ2-1; the D is unclear. The CDR3 has 15 amino acids. CDR1 and CDR2 (germline): LGHNA, YSLEER. V was trimmed by 1 base and J by 6 bases, leaving 13 bases between them. The CDR3 is CASSQVYGSINEQFF. DNA for the CDR3: TGCGCCAGCAGCCAAGTGTACGGTAGCATCAATGAGCAGTTCTTC.

V usage is TRBV7-2 and J usage is TRBJ1-5, with D possibly TRBD1 on 5 matching bases. The V end was cut by 4 bases, the J end by 3 bases, with 13 bases between. The CDR3 contains 15 residues. CDR1 and CDR2 from the germline V gene are SGHTA and FQGNSA. The CDR3 DNA reads as TGTGCCAGCAGCTCTGACAGTAGCCCCAATCAGCCCCAGCATTTT. This sequence encodes CASSSDSSPNQPQHF.

The chain is built from TRBV27 and TRBJ2-7; 13 bases are shared with TRBD2. This CDR3 region has 17 residues. The germline V gene encodes CDR1 MNHEY and CDR2 SMNVEV (reference sequence). CDR3 region: CASRLAGGPMSSYEQYF. The DNA of the CDR3 is TGTGCTAGCCGACTAGCGGGAGGCCCCATGTCATCCTACGAGCAGTACTTC.

This clone occurred once. The J gene is TRBJ2-7, the V gene TRBV18, with no clear D. V was clipped by 3 bases and J by 6 bases, with 12 bases between them. CDR1 is KGHSH and CDR2 is LQKENI in the germline V gene. This CDR3 has 13 amino acids. The CDR3 coding sequence is TGTGCCAGCTCACCTGCGGAGAAGCTCGAGCAGTACTTC. It encodes CASSPAEKLEQYF. Looking up the rest from reference TRBV18 and TRBJ2-7 gives the full variable domain: NAGVMQNPRHLVRRRGQEARLRCSPMKGHSHVYWYRQLPEEGLKFMVYLQKENIIDESGMPKERFSAEFPKEGPSILRIQQVVRGDSAAYFCASSPAEKLEQYFGPGTRLTVT.

V gene TRBV2 combines with J gene TRBJ1-5, with 7 bases lining up with TRBD1. The V gene end was trimmed by 5 bases and the J gene end by 3 bases; junction bases not matched to a gene: 7. Germline V gene lookup returns CDR1 SNHLY and CDR2 FYNNEI. The CDR3 totals 15 residues. Here the CDR3 DNA reads TGTGCCAGCAGTTCGGACAGGTTCCTCAATCAGCCCCAGCATTTT. It encodes CASSSDRFLNQPQHF.

This sequence joins TRBV7-6 and TRBJ2-7; D possibly corresponds to TRBD1 (5 bases). CDR1 and CDR2 (germline): SGHVS, FNYEAQ. CDR3 length: 12 amino acids. V dropped 3 bases and J dropped 6 bases, with 9 bases sitting between them. The CDR3 sequence is CASSFQGSEQYF. The CDR3 DNA sequence: TGTGCCAGCAGCTTCCAGGGCAGCGAGCAGTACTTC.

The chain uses TRBV9 and TRBJ2-3; D not resolved. CDR3 length: 15 amino acids. The germline V and J ends were trimmed by 0 bases and 4 bases, with 12 bases remaining between them. Germline V gives CDR1 SGDLS, CDR2 YYNGEE. Here the CDR3 reads CASSVGLLRPDTQYF. Written as DNA, the CDR3 is TGTGCCAGCAGCGTAGGCCTACTCCGCCCAGATACGCAGTATTTT.

This rearrangement joins TRBV6-5 to TRBJ2-7; 9 nucleotides match TRBD1. CDR1 is MNHEY and CDR2 is SVGAGI in the germline V gene. V lost 10 bases and J lost 6; bases outside the gene matches: 16. CDR3 length: 15 amino acids. The CDR3 DNA reads as TGTGCCACTAGCCCACAGGGGGCGCATTCCGGCGAGCAGTACTTC. Translation gives CATSPQGAHSGEQYF.

The CDR3 bases are TGTGCCAGCAGCCTATGGGGCCCAGATACGCAGTATTTT. It specifies CASSLWGPDTQYF. V usage is TRBV7-3 and J usage is TRBJ2-3, with a weak D call TRBD1 (5 bases). V was trimmed by 5 bases and J by 4 bases, leaving 10 bases between them. The CDR3 consists of 13 residues. Germline CDR1 SGHTA, CDR2 FQGTGA.